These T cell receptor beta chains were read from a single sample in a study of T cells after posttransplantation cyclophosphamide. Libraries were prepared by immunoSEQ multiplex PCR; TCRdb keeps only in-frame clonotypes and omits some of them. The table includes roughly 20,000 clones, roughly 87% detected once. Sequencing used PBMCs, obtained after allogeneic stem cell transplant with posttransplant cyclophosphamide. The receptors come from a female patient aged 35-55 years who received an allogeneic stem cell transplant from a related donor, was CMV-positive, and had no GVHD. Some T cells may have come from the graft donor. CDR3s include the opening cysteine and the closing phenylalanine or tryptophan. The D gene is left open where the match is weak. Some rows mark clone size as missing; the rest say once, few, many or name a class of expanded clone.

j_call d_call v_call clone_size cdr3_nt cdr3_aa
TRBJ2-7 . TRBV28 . TGTGCCAGCAGTTTCCCGAGGCCTGGTAGACGACACGAGCAGTACTTC CASSFPRPGRRHEQYF
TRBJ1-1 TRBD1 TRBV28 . TGTGCCAGCCGGGCAGGGGGATGGAACACTGAAGCTTTCTTT CASRAGGWNTEAFF
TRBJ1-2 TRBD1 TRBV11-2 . TGTGCCAGCAGCTTGAGACAGGGATGGAACTATGGCTACACCTTC CASSLRQGWNYGYTF
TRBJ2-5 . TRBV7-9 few TGTGCCAGCAGCCCCGCAGGGCGCCAAGAGACCCAGTACTTC CASSPAGRQETQYF
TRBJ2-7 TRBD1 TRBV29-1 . TGCAGCGTCTGGACAGGAGACTCCTACGAGCAGTACTTC CSVWTGDSYEQYF
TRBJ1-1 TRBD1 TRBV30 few TGTGCCTGGAGGGACAGGGGTGTAACTGAAGCTTTCTTT CAWRDRGVTEAFF
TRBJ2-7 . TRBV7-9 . TGTGCCAGCAGCTCTGTCAGGGACACCTACGTCGAGCAGTACTTC CASSSVRDTYVEQYF
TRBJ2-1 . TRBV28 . TGTGCCAGCAGTTTAGGTGGAGGTGGGTTCTACAATGAGCAGTTCTTC CASSLGGGGFYNEQFF
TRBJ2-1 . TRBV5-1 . TGCGCCAGCAGCTTGGGACAGTCATTATCCTACAATGAGCAGTTCTTC CASSLGQSLSYNEQFF
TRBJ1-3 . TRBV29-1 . TGCAGCGTTCGGTCCGAGGACTCTGGAAACACCATATATTTT CSVRSEDSGNTIYF
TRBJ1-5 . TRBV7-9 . TGTGCCAGCAGCCCTACCCTAAATCAGCCCCAGCATTTT CASSPTLNQPQHF